Included here is one TCR beta chain sequence, with context. The V segment lost 1 base and the J segment 8 bases; nucleotides outside the gene matches: 2. The CDR3 loop spans 13 amino acids. From germline, CDR1 is SEHNR and CDR2 FQNEAQ (reference sequence). This sample stems from a study of blood T cell repertoires in COVID-19. Study at large: The cDNA or gDNA used as material had been derived from T cells, B-cell-depleted T cells, or PBMCs.

The method was immunoSEQ multiplex PCR; TCRdb's version includes in-frame clones alone and lacks a portion of them. Here the sample spans more than 250,000 clones, around four fifths being singletons. This chain links TRBV7-9 with TRBJ2-3; 8 bases agree with TRBD2. The sample taken for sequencing was peripheral blood. The TCR sequence derives from a man aged 60 to 69 who had recovered from COVID-19. DNA of the CDR3: TGTGCCAGCAGCTTAGAACGGGAGGGTACGCAGTATTTT. Protein sequence: CASSLEREGTQYF.